The text below deals with one T cell receptor beta chain. The antigen is undetermined. The data were obtained in a study of T cell repertoires in cytomegalovirus infection. TCRdb reprocessed the reads via MiXCR and lists one record per CDR3 protein. The sample has about 140,000 distinct CDR3 sequences; under 8.5% are singletons. The CDR3 is made up of 14 amino acids. Germline V CDR1 and CDR2: DFQATT, SNEGSKA (reference sequence). V shed 1 base and J 1 base; nucleotides not matched to a gene: 2. Overall study findings and caveats: HLA-C-restricted TCR beta clonotypes specific for CMV led the ex vivo response.

The genes are TRBV20-1 and TRBJ2-3; TRBD1 matches 7 bases. The source material was PBMCs. This sequence was found in a human donor in good health (CMV status not recorded). Some clones in this sample may be carry-over from other donors' samples. This CDR3 reads CSARVTGGTDTQYF. CDR3 sequence (DNA): TGCAGTGCTAGAGTAACAGGGGGCACAGATACGCAGTATTTT.